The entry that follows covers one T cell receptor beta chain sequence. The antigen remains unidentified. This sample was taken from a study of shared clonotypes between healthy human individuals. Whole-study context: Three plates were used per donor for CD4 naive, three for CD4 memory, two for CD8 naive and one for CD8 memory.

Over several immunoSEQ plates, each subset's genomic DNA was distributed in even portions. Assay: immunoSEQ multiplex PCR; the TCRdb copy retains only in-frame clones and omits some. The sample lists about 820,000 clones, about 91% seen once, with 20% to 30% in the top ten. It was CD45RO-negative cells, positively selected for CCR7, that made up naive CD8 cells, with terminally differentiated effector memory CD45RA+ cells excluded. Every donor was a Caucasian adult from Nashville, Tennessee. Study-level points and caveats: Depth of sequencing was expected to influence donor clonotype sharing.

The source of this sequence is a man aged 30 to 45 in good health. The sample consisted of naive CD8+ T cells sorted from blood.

Written as DNA, the CDR3 is TGTGCCAGCAGCGCTGAGAGCGTAGGAAACACCATATATTTT. Protein: CASSAESVGNTIYF. The chain is built from TRBV7-8 and TRBJ1-3; D is ambiguous. The V end was cut by 5 bases, the J end by 4 bases, with 12 bases between. The length of the CDR3 is 14 residues. CDR1 is SGHVS, CDR2 FQNEAQ, per germline.